This TCR beta chain was sequenced for a study of response to subunit inactivated influenza vaccine (dated by TCRdb to 2016 to 2018). Context from the whole study: To follow how T cells responded to a trivalent subunit inactivated influenza vaccine, the researchers relied on deep quantitative profiling of the T cell receptor repertoire.

This clonotype has a count of ten or more. What this receptor recognizes is not known. No much larger clonotype is one base removed from it; base qualities were not supplied. To prepare the library, RT-PCR was applied. The sample was run on an Illumina HiSeq 2500. Using fastp at Q25 and MiXCR, TCRdb reprocessed the public reads and kept productive beta chains. Here each entry gathers all rows of one CDR3 protein and keeps the most common genes and DNA. Present in this sample are some 600,000 distinct CDR3 sequences, 14% of which were seen just once. 6% to 9.5% of the sample is held by the ten biggest clonotypes. Study-wide conclusions, independent of this receptor: According to the authors, only a limited number of new T cells may be recruited by each seasonal influenza vaccination.

Taken from the germline V gene, the CDR1 and CDR2 loops are SGHVS and FQNEAQ. The CDR3 goes from the cysteine to the phenylalanine over 14 residues. The entry retains the CDR3 DNA only, 42 bases that are in frame from base 1. The junction carries 12 bases between V and J, which are trimmed by 4 bases and 2 bases respectively. Here the chain combines TRBV7-8 and TRBJ2-7, with TRBD1 tentatively as D gene (6 bases match). Sample: PBMCs from blood, taken approximately 15 days before vaccination. This clonotype was sampled from a man aged 50 or older who received an inactivated influenza vaccine. Donor details come from another sample of the same person, matched by shared clones. Here the CDR3 is given as CASSSGQRPYEQYF. The sequenced DNA: TGTGCCAGCAGCTCAGGACAGCGGCCCTACGAGCAGTACTTC.